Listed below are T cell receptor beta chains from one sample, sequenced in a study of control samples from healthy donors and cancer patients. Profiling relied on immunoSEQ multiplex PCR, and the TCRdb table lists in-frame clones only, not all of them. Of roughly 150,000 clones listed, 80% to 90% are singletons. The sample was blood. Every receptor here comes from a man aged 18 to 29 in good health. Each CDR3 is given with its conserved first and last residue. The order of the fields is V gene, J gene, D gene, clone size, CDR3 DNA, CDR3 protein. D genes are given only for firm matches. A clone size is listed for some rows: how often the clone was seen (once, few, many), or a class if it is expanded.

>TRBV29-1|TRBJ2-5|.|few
TGCAGCGTTGTTCTAGTCGGGGAGACCCAGTACTTC
CSVVLVGETQYF
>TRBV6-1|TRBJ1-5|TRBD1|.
TGTGCCAGCAGTGAAAACCCCAGGACAGGGAGAATACAGCCCCAGCATTTT
CASSENPRTGRIQPQHF
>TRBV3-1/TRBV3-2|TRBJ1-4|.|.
TGTGCCAGCAGCGAAAAACAGGGAAGGAAAGCTAATGAAAAACTGTTTTTT
CASSEKQGRKANEKLFF
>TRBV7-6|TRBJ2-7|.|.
TGTGCCAGCAGCTTAGAGGGCGACCAGTACTTC
CASSLEGDQYF
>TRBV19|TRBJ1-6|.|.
TGTGCCAGTACGGGGGTGTATAATTCACCCCTCCACTTT
CASTGVYNSPLHF
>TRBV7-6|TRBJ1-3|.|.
TGTGCCAGCAGTCCGGACAGAGGGGGATCTGGAAACACCATATATTTT
CASSPDRGGSGNTIYF
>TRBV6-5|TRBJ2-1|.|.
TGTGCCAGCAGACAACCTCCGGGGGATGAGCAGTTCTTC
CASRQPPGDEQFF
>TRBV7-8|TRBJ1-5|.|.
TGTGCCAGCAGCTTGGGGGTGGGGCAGCCCCAGCATTTT
CASSLGVGQPQHF
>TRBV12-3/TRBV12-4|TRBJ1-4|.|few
TGTGCCAGCAGTCGACAGAACACGGAAAAACTGTTTTTT
CASSRQNTEKLFF
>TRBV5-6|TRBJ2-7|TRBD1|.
TGTGCCAGCAGCCACGGACAGGGTAACACGGCCGAGCAGTACTTC
CASSHGQGNTAEQYF
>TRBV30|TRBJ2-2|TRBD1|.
TGTGCCTCAGGGGGCAACACCGGGGAGCTGTTTTTT
CASGGNTGELFF
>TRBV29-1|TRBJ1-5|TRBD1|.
TGCAGCGTTCGACAGGGGTTAGGTCAGCCCCAGCATTTT
CSVRQGLGQPQHF
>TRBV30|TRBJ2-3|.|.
TGTGCCTGGAGTTACGGGAGAGATACGCAGTATTTT
CAWSYGRDTQYF
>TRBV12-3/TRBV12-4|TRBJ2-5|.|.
TGTGCCAGCATGGGCCAGTACCAAGAGACCCAGTACTTC
CASMGQYQETQYF
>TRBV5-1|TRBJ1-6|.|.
TGCGCCAGCAGCTGGGGGAGGGATGGAAGCTCCTATAATTCACCCCTCCACTTT
CASSWGRDGSSYNSPLHF
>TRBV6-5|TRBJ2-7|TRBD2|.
TGTGCCAGCAGGCTTGGGGTAGCGGGGGTCTACGAGCAGTACTTC
CASRLGVAGVYEQYF
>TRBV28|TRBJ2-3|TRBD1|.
TGTGCCAGCAGTTTAAGGACAGGCGCCACAGATACGCAGTATTTT
CASSLRTGATDTQYF
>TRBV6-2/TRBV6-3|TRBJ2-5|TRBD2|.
TGTGCCAGCAGCCCTACTAGCGGGCAAGAGACCCAGTACTTC
CASSPTSGQETQYF
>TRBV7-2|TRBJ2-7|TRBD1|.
TGTGCCAGCGCGTTCGGGACAGGGTCTTCCGAGCAGTACTTC
CASAFGTGSSEQYF
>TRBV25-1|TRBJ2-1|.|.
TGTGCCAGCAGTGTCGGGACCTACAATGAGCAGTTCTTC
CASSVGTYNEQFF
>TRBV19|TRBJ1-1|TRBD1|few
TGTGCCAGTAGTATGGGGACAGGGAACACTGAAGCTTTCTTT
CASSMGTGNTEAFF
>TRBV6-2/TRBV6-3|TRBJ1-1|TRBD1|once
TGTGCCAGCAGTAGCCCCTCGGGACAGGGAAGATCTGAAGCTTTCTTT
CASSSPSGQGRSEAFF
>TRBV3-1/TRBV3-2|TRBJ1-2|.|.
TGTGCCAGCAGCCAGCGGCAGGGGAAACGACCTAACTATGGCTACACCTTC
CASSQRQGKRPNYGYTF
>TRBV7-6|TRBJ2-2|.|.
TGTGCCAGCAGCTTAGGTGCCTTCCGATACACCGGGGAGCTGTTTTTT
CASSLGAFRYTGELFF
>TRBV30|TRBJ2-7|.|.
TGTGCCGTCCGGGGGCCCTCCTACGAGCAGTACTTC
CAVRGPSYEQYF
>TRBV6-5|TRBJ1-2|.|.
TGTGCCAGCAGATTACCAGGGCTGGATGGCTACACCTTC
CASRLPGLDGYTF
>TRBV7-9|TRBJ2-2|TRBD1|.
TGTGCCAGCAGCCCCGGACAGGGGACCGGGGAGCTGTTTTTT
CASSPGQGTGELFF
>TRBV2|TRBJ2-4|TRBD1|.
TGTGCCAGCAGTGGGGGACAGGGAATAGGGAACATTCAGTACTTC
CASSGGQGIGNIQYF
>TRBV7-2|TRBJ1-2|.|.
TGTGCCAGCAGCTTAGTGGGGGCAGGGGCGGGTGGCTACACCTTC
CASSLVGAGAGGYTF
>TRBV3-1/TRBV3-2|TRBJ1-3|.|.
TGTGCCAGCAGCCAGGCATCTTCGGGAAACACCATATATTTT
CASSQASSGNTIYF
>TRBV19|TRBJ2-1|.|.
TGTGCCAGTAGTATGATCATCAATGAGCAGTTCTTC
CASSMIINEQFF
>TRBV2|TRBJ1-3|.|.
TGTGCCAGCAGCCTAGGGAGGGACTCTGGAAACACCATATATTTT
CASSLGRDSGNTIYF
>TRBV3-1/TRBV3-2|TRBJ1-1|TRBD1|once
TGTGCCAGCAGCCACCTGCCAGGGGGTTCTGAAGCTTTCTTT
CASSHLPGGSEAFF
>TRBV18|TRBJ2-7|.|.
TGTGCCAGCTCACCAAGCAGGACGGCAGTAACCTACGAGCAGTACTTC
CASSPSRTAVTYEQYF
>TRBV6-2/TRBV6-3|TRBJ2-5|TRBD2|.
TGTGCCAGCAGCCTCCTCACTAGCGGAAGAGAGACCCAGTACTTC
CASSLLTSGRETQYF
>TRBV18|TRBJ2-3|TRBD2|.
TGTGCCAGCTCACCAACTAGCGGGGGGGCCGTCACAGATACGCAGTATTTT
CASSPTSGGAVTDTQYF
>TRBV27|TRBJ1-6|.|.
TGTGCCAGCAGTTTATCGTATTCCGGTAATTCACCCCTCCACTTT
CASSLSYSGNSPLHF
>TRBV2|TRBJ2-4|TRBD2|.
TGTGCCAGCAGTGAAGGGACTAGCGGGGGCCTCGGGGTCATTCAGTACTTC
CASSEGTSGGLGVIQYF
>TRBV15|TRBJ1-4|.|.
TGTGCCACCAGCCCCCGGCGGGGAGTTAATGAAAAACTGTTTTTT
CATSPRRGVNEKLFF
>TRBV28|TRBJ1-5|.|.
TGTGCCAGCAGGGCCGGGCAACAGAATCAGCCCCAGCATTTT
CASRAGQQNQPQHF
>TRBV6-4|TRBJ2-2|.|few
TGTGCCACCACGCGACAGGCGAACACCGGGGAGCTGTTTTTT
CATTRQANTGELFF
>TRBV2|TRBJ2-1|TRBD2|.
TGTGCCAGCGCAAGGGGACTAAACAATGAGCAGTTCTTC
CASARGLNNEQFF
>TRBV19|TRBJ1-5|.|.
TGTGCCAGTAGTATTGGGGGGCCCCAGCATTTT
CASSIGGPQHF
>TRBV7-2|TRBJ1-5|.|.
TGTGCCAGCAGCTTAGGGTTAGGGTTTCAGCCCCAGCATTTT
CASSLGLGFQPQHF
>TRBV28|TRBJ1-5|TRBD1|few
TGTGCCAGCAGTGAAGGGACAGGGGTGAGGAGCAATCAGCCCCAGCATTTT
CASSEGTGVRSNQPQHF
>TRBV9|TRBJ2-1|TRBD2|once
TGTGCCAGCAGCGTAGGTGTAGCGGGGGGATACAATGAGCAGTTCTTC
CASSVGVAGGYNEQFF
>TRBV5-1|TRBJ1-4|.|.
TGCGCCAGCAGCCTACGACAAGGACTTAATGAAAAACTGTTTTTT
CASSLRQGLNEKLFF
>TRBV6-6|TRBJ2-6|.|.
TGTGCCAGCAGCCCCAGCGCCTCTGGGGCCAACGTCCTGACTTTC
CASSPSASGANVLTF
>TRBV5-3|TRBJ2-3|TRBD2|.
TGTGCCAGAAGCTTGAATAGCGGGGGGGCATCAGATACGCAGTATTTT
CARSLNSGGASDTQYF